This section outlines one TCR beta chain sequence together with its context. What it binds is unknown. The sample is drawn from a study of T cell repertoires in cytomegalovirus infection. CDR3 length: 15 residues. Trimming took off 5 bases at V and 0 bases at J, with 11 bases between the two ends. CDR1 is MNHEY, CDR2 SMNVEV, per germline (reference sequence). Each CDR3 protein gets one entry after TCRdb re-called the reads with MiXCR. The sample lists 300,000 to 400,000 distinct CDR3 sequences, around 25% occurring once. The sequence derives from a human donor in good health (CMV status not recorded). Some clones in this sample may be carry-over from other donors' samples. The chain uses TRBV27 and TRBJ1-3; perhaps TRBD1 as D (5 bases). Material: cultured PBMCs, obtained from culture after CMV antigen stimulation. DNA of the CDR3: TGTGCCAGCAGTCAGGGAGTCCCCTCTGGAAACACCATATATTTT. It translates to CASSQGVPSGNTIYF.